A single sample gave rise to the 5 T cell receptor beta chains below, sequenced in a study of T cell repertoires in cytomegalovirus infection. TCRdb reprocessed the reads via MiXCR and lists one record per CDR3 protein. Here the sample spans 100,000 or so distinct CDR3 sequences, about a quarter being singletons. Sequencing was carried out using CD8+ T cells from PBMCs. The source of these receptors is a human donor in good health (CMV status not recorded). Some clones in this sample may be carry-over from other donors' samples.

This clonotype has only a few counts. This chain uses TRBV10-1 with TRBJ1-2; D not resolved. Trimming cost V 5 bases and J 2 bases, with 9 bases left between them. CDR3 length equals 13 residues. CDR1 WNHNN and CDR2 SYGVQD come from the germline V gene (reference sequence). The CDR3 DNA sequence: TGCGCCAGCAGTCCAGAGTCGAACTATGGCTACACCTTC. Encoded protein: CASSPESNYGYTF.

The chain joins TRBV12-3 or TRBV12-4 to TRBJ1-2; 12 bases fit TRBD1. The trim removed 3 bases at V and 5 bases at J, leaving 7 bases unmatched. The CDR3 spans 16 residues. CDR3 loop: CASSLGTGGMAYGYTF. The CDR3 region has the DNA TGTGCCAGCAGTTTGGGGACAGGGGGCATGGCGTATGGCTACACCTTC.

The chain uses TRBV15 and TRBJ2-1, with D possibly matching TRBD2 (6 bases). This CDR3 comprises 14 residues. V was shortened by 1 base and J by 8 bases, with 12 bases between the two germline ends. Germline-derived CDR1 and CDR2 are LNHNV and YYDKDF (reference sequence). CDR3 coding DNA: TGTGCCACCAGCAGAGGGGGGGTGGAGGATGAGCAGTTCTTC. It codes for CATSRGGVEDEQFF.

This clonotype was observed at least ten times. V and J are TRBV2 and TRBJ2-7; D is uncertain. Germline lookup yields CDR1 SNHLY and CDR2 FYNNEI. V lost 1 base and J lost 7, with 5 bases in between. The CDR3 has 11 residues. The chain's CDR3 is CASSEELEQYF. Written as DNA, the CDR3 is TGTGCCAGCAGTGAAGAACTGGAGCAGTACTTC.

The genes are TRBV19 and TRBJ1-1, with unresolved D. The V gene's germline CDR1 is LNHDA and CDR2 SQIVND (reference sequence). Trimming removed 1 base at V and 7 bases at J, with 13 bases between. This CDR3 is 14 amino acids long. CDR3 protein: CASSIGDNSGEAFF. CDR3 in DNA: TGTGCCAGTAGTATAGGAGACAATAGTGGTGAAGCTTTCTTT.